The table lists the clone carrying this T cell receptor (beta chain) with a few counts. Generated by immunoSEQ multiplex PCR, the TCRdb table keeps only in-frame clones and is missing some. The table includes 150,000 or so clones, approximately 90% detected once. The CDR3 has 18 residues. The V and J ends lost 4 bases and 1 base respectively, with 22 bases between them. Per the germline V gene, CDR1 is LGHDT and CDR2 is YNNKEL (reference sequence). This sample is part of a study of blood T cell repertoires in COVID-19. This TCR derives from a man between 60 and 75 years old with COVID-19, enrolled during active disease. The chain has TRBV3-1 (or the pseudogene TRBV3-2) and TRBJ1-1; tentatively, D is TRBD1 (6 bases). The sequencing sample was made of peripheral blood. The CDR3 sequence: CASSRRTAQPPGNTEAFF. The CDR3 DNA is TGTGCCAGCAGCCGGAGGACAGCCCAACCTCCGGGGAACACTGAAGCTTTCTTT.